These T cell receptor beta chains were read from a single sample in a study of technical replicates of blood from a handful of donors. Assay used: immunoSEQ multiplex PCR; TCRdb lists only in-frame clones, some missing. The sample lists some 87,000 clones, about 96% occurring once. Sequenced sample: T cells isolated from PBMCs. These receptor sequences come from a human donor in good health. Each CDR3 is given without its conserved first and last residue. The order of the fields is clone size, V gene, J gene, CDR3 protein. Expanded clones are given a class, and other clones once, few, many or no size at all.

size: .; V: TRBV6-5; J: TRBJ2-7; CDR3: ASSYSASPRLREQY
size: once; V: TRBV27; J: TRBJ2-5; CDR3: ASSLGPFEVLGEETQY
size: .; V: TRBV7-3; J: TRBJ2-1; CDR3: ASSLSLAGGEQF
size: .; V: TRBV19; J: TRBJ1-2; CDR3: ASTSGTGIRGYT
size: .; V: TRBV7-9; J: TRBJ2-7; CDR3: ASSLGGQPYEQY
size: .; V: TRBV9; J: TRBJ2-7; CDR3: ASSSGNSYEQY
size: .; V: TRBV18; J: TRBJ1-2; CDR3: ASSPRQGTDYGYT
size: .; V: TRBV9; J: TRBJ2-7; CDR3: ASSAGVSYEQY
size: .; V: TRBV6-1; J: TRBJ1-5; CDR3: ASRDSHNQPQH
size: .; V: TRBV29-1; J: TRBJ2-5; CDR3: SAHSTGKETQY
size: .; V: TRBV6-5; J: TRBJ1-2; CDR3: ASSYSATGASYT
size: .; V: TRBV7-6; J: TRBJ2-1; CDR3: ASSITSGSSYNEQF
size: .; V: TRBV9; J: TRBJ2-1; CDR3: ASSVGTSGSNEQF
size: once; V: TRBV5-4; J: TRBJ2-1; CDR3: ASSPELANEQF
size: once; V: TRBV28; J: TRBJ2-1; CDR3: ASSFGAGGRNEQF
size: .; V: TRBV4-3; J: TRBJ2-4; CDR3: ASSHVTGALVGNIQY
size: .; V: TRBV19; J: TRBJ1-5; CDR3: ATTNGFSNQPQH
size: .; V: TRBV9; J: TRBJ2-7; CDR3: ASSFSSSDEQY
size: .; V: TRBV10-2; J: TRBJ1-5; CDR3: ASRSGMSQPQH
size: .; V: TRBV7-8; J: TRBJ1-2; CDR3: ASSLSTGVDGYT
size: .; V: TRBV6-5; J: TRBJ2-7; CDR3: ASSSGQGIYEQY
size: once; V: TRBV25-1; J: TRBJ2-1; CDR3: ASSEGLALNEQF
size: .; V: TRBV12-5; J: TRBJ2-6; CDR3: ASGSHYSSGANVLT
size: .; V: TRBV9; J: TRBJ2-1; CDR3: ASNLAGVSYNEQF
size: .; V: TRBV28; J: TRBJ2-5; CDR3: ASSLTGGPETQY
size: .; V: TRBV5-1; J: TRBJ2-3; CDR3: ASSLGDRGLGDTQY
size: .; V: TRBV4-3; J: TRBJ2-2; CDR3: ASSQDEGLALTGELF
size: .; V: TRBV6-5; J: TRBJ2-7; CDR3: ASSYSRYAEQY
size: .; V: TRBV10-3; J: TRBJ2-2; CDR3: AITPSGQENTGELF
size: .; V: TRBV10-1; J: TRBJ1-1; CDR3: ASSYRGPTEAF
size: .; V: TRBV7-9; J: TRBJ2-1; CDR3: ASSLVTGGPGNEQF
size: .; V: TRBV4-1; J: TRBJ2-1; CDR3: ASSLPPRERVNEQF
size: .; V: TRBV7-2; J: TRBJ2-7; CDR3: ASSLDSGFYEQY
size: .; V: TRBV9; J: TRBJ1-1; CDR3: ASSQGGRGAF
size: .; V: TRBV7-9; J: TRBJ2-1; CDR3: ASSSKAGFSYNEQF
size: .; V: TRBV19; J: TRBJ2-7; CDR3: ASSTRTGGYEQY
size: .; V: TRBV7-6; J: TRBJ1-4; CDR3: ASSLAGREMSLNEKLF
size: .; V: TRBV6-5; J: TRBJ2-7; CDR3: ASRHAGGRRLEQY
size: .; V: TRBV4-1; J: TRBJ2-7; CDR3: ASSPDRGHYEQY
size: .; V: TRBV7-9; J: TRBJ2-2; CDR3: AITTGELF
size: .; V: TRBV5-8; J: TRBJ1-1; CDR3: ASSFGGWAQKAF